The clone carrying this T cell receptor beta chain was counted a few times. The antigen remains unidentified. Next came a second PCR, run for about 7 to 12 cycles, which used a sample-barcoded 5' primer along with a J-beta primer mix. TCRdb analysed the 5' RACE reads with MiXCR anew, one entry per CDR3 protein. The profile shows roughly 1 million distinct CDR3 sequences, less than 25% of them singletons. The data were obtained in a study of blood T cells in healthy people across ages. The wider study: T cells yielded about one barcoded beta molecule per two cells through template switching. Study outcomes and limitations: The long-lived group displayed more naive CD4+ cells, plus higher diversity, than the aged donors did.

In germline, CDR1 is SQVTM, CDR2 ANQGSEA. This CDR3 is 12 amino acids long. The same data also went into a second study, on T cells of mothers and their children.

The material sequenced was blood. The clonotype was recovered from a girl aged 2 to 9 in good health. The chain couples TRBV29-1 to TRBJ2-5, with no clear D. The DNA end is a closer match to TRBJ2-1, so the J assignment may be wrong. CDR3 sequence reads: CSVEARQNEQFF. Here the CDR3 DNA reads TGCAGCGTTGAAGCTCGGCAAAATGAGCAGTTCTTC.